This is a list of T cell receptor beta chains from one sample in a study of blood T cell repertoires in COVID-19. Profiling relied on immunoSEQ multiplex PCR, and the TCRdb table lists in-frame clones only, not all of them. The table shows 120,000 or so clones, with around nine tenths occurring only once. Sequences were obtained from peripheral blood. The origin of the receptors is a woman aged 50 to 65 with acute or convalescent COVID-19. Both conserved end residues are part of each CDR3. The order of the fields is CDR3 length, V gene, J gene, CDR3 protein.

length: 13; V: TRBV7-9; J: TRBJ2-6; CDR3: CAIPEAGANVLTF
length: 14; V: TRBV10-3; J: TRBJ2-1; CDR3: CATLRGPTNNEQFF
length: 15; V: TRBV30; J: TRBJ1-4; CDR3: CAWGEDRGRSRKLFF
length: 14; V: TRBV11-2; J: TRBJ2-3; CDR3: CASSLGQGWDTQYF
length: 13; V: TRBV10-3; J: TRBJ1-1; CDR3: CAISESQNTEAFF
length: 14; V: TRBV28; J: TRBJ2-7; CDR3: CASSSDRGSHEQYF
length: 17; V: TRBV27; J: TRBJ2-1; CDR3: CASSLSPLAGWYNEQFF
length: 15; V: TRBV30; J: TRBJ2-2; CDR3: CAWRGDWLGSGELFF
length: 15; V: TRBV27; J: TRBJ2-1; CDR3: CASSLAGGPYNEQFF
length: 14; V: TRBV5-4; J: TRBJ2-5; CDR3: CASSVQGSRETQYF
length: 17; V: TRBV6-4; J: TRBJ2-6; CDR3: CASSPGTGPSGANVLTF
length: 12; V: TRBV30; J: TRBJ1-1; CDR3: CAWSVGNTEAFF
length: 13; V: TRBV5-1; J: TRBJ1-2; CDR3: CASSLPGGEGYTF
length: 15; V: TRBV5-4; J: TRBJ2-3; CDR3: CASSLGLAETDTQYF
length: 17; V: TRBV21-1; J: TRBJ2-7; CDR3: CASSQRYPGTTFCEQYF
length: 12; V: TRBV28; J: TRBJ1-2; CDR3: CASSGTFYGYTF
length: 15; V: TRBV18; J: TRBJ1-1; CDR3: CASSPLESSDTEAFF
length: 16; V: TRBV24-1; J: TRBJ2-1; CDR3: CATSDTDRGKNNEQFF
length: 14; V: TRBV13; J: TRBJ1-1; CDR3: CASSRNGQTTEAFF
length: 15; V: TRBV5-6; J: TRBJ1-5; CDR3: CASSLGQGAIQPQHF
length: 15; V: TRBV11-2; J: TRBJ2-6; CDR3: CASSLGPSGANVLTF
length: 13; V: TRBV3-1/TRBV3-2; J: TRBJ1-6; CDR3: CASSPTVSSPLHF
length: 15; V: TRBV7-9; J: TRBJ2-7; CDR3: CASSPRTGASNEQYF
length: 16; V: TRBV11-3; J: TRBJ2-5; CDR3: CASSLRLAGAMETQYF
length: 13; V: TRBV11-3; J: TRBJ1-1; CDR3: CASSLQKNTEAFF
length: 13; V: TRBV5-1; J: TRBJ1-1; CDR3: CASSYIKNTEAFF
length: 11; V: TRBV7-9; J: TRBJ2-5; CDR3: CASSSGETQYF
length: 17; V: TRBV11-3; J: TRBJ2-1; CDR3: CASSLLNSRSSYNEQFF
length: 14; V: TRBV27; J: TRBJ1-2; CDR3: CASSQGGPLYGYTF
length: 13; V: TRBV18; J: TRBJ1-2; CDR3: CASSETGTYGYTF
length: 15; V: TRBV5-4; J: TRBJ2-3; CDR3: CASSGVLAGGWTQYF
length: 16; V: TRBV19; J: TRBJ2-2; CDR3: CASTPGMSLNTGELFF
length: 15; V: TRBV11-2; J: TRBJ2-1; CDR3: CASASGGGAYNEQFF
length: 13; V: TRBV18; J: TRBJ1-5; CDR3: CASSPGSNQPQHF
length: 16; V: TRBV4-1; J: TRBJ2-2; CDR3: CASSQDPPGGTGELFF
length: 15; V: TRBV7-2; J: TRBJ2-7; CDR3: CASSLDPGATYEQYF
length: 17; V: TRBV6-1; J: TRBJ1-1; CDR3: CASSDGGQGARNTEAFF
length: 15; V: TRBV16; J: TRBJ2-1; CDR3: CASSLNRGSYNEQFF
length: 14; V: TRBV27; J: TRBJ1-1; CDR3: CASSLNREVAEAFF
length: 14; V: TRBV7-9; J: TRBJ2-2; CDR3: CASSFSQNTGELFF
length: 16; V: TRBV2; J: TRBJ2-3; CDR3: CASSDLGSGSTDTQYF
length: 15; V: TRBV7-2; J: TRBJ2-5; CDR3: CASTLGLAGGETQYF
length: 15; V: TRBV19; J: TRBJ1-4; CDR3: CASSLGQGSNEKLFF
length: 14; V: TRBV11-2; J: TRBJ2-5; CDR3: CASSIRPGEETQYF
length: 15; V: TRBV6-1; J: TRBJ1-1; CDR3: CASSEASGWRAEAFF
length: 15; V: TRBV19; J: TRBJ2-3; CDR3: CASSIGYRSTDTQYF
length: 14; V: TRBV6-5; J: TRBJ1-2; CDR3: CATQRGTANYGYTF
length: 17; V: TRBV5-1; J: TRBJ2-3; CDR3: CASSPFGTSGSTDTQYF
length: 15; V: TRBV6-5; J: TRBJ2-7; CDR3: CASSRASTGYYEQYF
length: 11; V: TRBV9; J: TRBJ2-7; CDR3: CASSGPGGQYF
length: 13; V: TRBV5-6; J: TRBJ1-2; CDR3: CASSPTGGYGYTF
length: 13; V: TRBV24-1; J: TRBJ2-1; CDR3: CATSDFRGNEQFF
length: 15; V: TRBV11-2; J: TRBJ1-2; CDR3: CASSLGRAANYGYTF
length: 13; V: TRBV11-2; J: TRBJ1-1; CDR3: CASSLGQGTEAFF
length: 13; V: TRBV20-1; J: TRBJ1-4; CDR3: CSASAGQNEKLFF
length: 15; V: TRBV6-6; J: TRBJ1-5; CDR3: CASSGQGGGNQPQHF
length: 16; V: TRBV18; J: TRBJ1-2; CDR3: CASDPGQGALGYGYTF
length: 15; V: TRBV28; J: TRBJ1-5; CDR3: CASSPGEGWDQPQHF
length: 15; V: TRBV9; J: TRBJ1-1; CDR3: CASSVGQGLTAEAFF
length: 16; V: TRBV3-1/TRBV3-2; J: TRBJ2-1; CDR3: CASSHYSGGAYNEQFF